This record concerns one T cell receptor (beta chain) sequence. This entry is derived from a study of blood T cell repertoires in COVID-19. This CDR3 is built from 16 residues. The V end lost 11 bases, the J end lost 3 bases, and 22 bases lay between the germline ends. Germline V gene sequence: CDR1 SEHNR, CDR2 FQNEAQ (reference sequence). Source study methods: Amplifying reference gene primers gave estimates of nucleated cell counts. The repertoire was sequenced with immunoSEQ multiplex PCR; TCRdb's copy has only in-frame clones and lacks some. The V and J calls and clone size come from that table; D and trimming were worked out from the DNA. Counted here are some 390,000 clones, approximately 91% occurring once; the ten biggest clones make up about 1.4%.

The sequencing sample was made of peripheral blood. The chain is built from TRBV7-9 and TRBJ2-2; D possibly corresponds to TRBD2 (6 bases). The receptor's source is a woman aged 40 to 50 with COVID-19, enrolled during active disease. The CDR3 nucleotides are TGTGCCTTGTCCACCGACGGGGAGGTATACACCGGGGAGCTGTTTTTT. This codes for CALSTDGEVYTGELFF.